Given below is one TCR beta chain in context. Its matching antigen is unknown. Germline CDR1 and CDR2: SGHTA and FQGNSA. After removal of 3 bases from V and 4 bases from J, the junction contained 8 bases not matched to a gene. The CDR3 loop spans 15 amino acids. TCRdb re-called the 5' RACE reads through MiXCR, storing one row per CDR3 protein. This sample carries about 240,000 distinct CDR3 sequences, around 10% of them seen once, and the ten largest clones take 20% to 25%. This sample was included in a study of T-cell memory formation after mild COVID-19. Whole-study results and caveats: Pre-infection memory already had some responding clones, implying cross-reactive memory joined.

This TCR was sampled from a man younger than 35 who had mild COVID-19 (a few samples of this study predate the infection). Cell type and time point are not known. This sequence joins TRBV7-2 and TRBJ2-7; TRBD2 matches at 8 bases. The sample comprised PBMCs or a T cell subset sorted from them (not recorded which). CDR3: CASSFSGGAGYEQYF. CDR3 in DNA: TGTGCCAGCAGCTTTTCGGGGGGGGCCGGGTACGAGCAGTACTTC. Together with reference TRBV7-2 and TRBJ2-7, the CDR3 gives the full variable domain: GAGVSQSPSNKVTEKGKDVELRCDPISGHTALYWYRQSLGQGLEFLIYFQGNSAPDKSGLPSDRFSAERTGGSVSTLTIQRTQQEDSAVYLCASSFSGGAGYEQYFGPGTRLTVT.